This record looks at one T cell receptor beta chain sequence and its context. Its target is not known. Via MiXCR, TCRdb re-called the reads, giving one row per CDR3 protein. The top ten hold about 40% of the sample, which has about 110,000 distinct CDR3 sequences, 30% to 35% seen once. Germline-derived CDR1 and CDR2 are MGHRA and YSYEKL. The CDR3 runs to 16 residues. V lost 0 bases and J lost 2; bases outside the gene matches: 4. This specimen comes from a study of T cell repertoires in cytomegalovirus infection. The chain recombines TRBV4-1 with TRBJ2-1; 7 nucleotides align to TRBD1. The material sequenced was CD8+ T cells from cultured PBMCs, taken from culture after CMV antigen stimulation. The TCR sequence derives from a human donor in good health (CMV status not recorded). Some clones in this sample may be carry-over from other donors' samples. This CDR3 is CASSQDYRGPYNEQFF. Written as DNA, the CDR3 is TGCGCCAGCAGCCAAGATTACAGGGGACCCTACAATGAGCAGTTCTTC.